Below are 5 T cell receptor beta chains sequenced from a single sample in a study of metastatic and nonmetastatic thyroid tumors. TCRdb used MiXCR to call clones anew from the PCR reads. Among tens of thousands of clones listed, roughly a third were seen once. All patients were untreated before thyroid surgery. What was sequenced was blood. These receptors all stem from a female donor with papillary thyroid cancer or a benign thyroid nodule (not recorded which). Some clones in this sample may be carry-over from other donors' samples.

Only a few counts were recorded for this clone. V usage is TRBV2 and J usage is TRBJ2-7; D uncertain. CDR1 and CDR2 from the germline V gene are SNHLY and FYNNEI. Trimming removed 6 bases at V and 3 bases at J, with 12 bases between. The CDR3 has 13 amino acids. The CDR3 region is CASRGPRNYEQYF. CDR3 coding DNA: TGTGCCAGCAGGGGTCCCCGCAACTACGAGCAGTACTTC.

V usage is TRBV27 and J usage is TRBJ2-5; TRBD2 agrees at 12 bases. This CDR3 has 18 amino acids. The junction had 12 bases not matched to a gene; V was cut back by 6 bases and J by 1 base. The germline V gene has CDR1 MNHEY and CDR2 SMNVEV (reference sequence). Here the CDR3 reads CASSQGLAGAPGQETQYF. CDR3 DNA: TGTGCCAGCAGCCAGGGACTAGCGGGTGCTCCGGGCCAAGAGACCCAGTACTTC.

For this clone: This likely comes from a read error, as the CDR3 has no conserved phenylalanine or tryptophan at its end. The rearrangement links TRBV27 to TRBJ1-5; 11 nucleotides agree with TRBD1. Trimming removed 3 bases from V and 4 bases from J; junction bases left unmatched: 8. This CDR3 region has 17 residues. CDR1 MNHEY and CDR2 SMNVEV come from the germline V gene (reference sequence). The CDR3 loop is CASSFYGTGGGNQPQHS. CDR3 nucleotide sequence: TGTGCCAGCAGTTTCTACGGGACAGGGGGAGGAAATCAGCCCCAGCATTCT.

The V and J genes are TRBV11-3 and TRBJ2-7; 11 bases are a match to TRBD2. The CDR3 sequence is 15 residues long. The germline gives CDR1 SGHNT, CDR2 YENEEA. V lost 5 bases, J lost 2 bases, and 5 bases stayed unmatched. The CDR3 spells CASSRTSGSAYEQYF. CDR3 nucleotide sequence: TGTGCCAGCAGCCGTACTAGCGGGAGTGCCTACGAGCAGTACTTC.

This clone occurred a few times. The chain employs TRBV24-1 and TRBJ2-7; the D gene is possibly TRBD1 (6 bases). V lost 4 bases to trimming and J lost 6 bases, with 12 bases between them. The CDR3 spans 13 residues. The germline CDR1 and CDR2 sequences are KGHDR and SFDVKD. CDR3 nucleotide sequence: TGTGCCACCAGTGACGGGACATTTGGCGAGCAGTACTTC. Protein sequence: CATSDGTFGEQYF.